The TCR beta chain described here comes from a study of T cells in Graves' hyperthyroidism and ophthalmopathy. This clonotype has ten or more counts. Antigen: not known. Study outcomes and limitations: With a median lead of around 6.7 months before onset, the model predicted ophthalmopathy.

The source material, RNA transcripts, was used to amplify TCR beta CDR3 regions. Researchers ran a first-round RT-PCR on the TCR CDR3 using the HTBI primer set. Each CDR3 protein is one row after TCRdb ran MiXCR on the multiplex PCR reads. The sample contains around 250,000 distinct CDR3 sequences, around 15% of which appear only once. The V gene end was trimmed by 1 base and the J gene end by 9 bases; junction bases not matched to a gene: 2. The CDR3 is 13 residues long. Germline V CDR1 and CDR2: KGHDR, SFDVKD. The sequence was collected from a woman between 18 and 30 years old with Graves' ophthalmopathy. The chain links TRBV24-1 to TRBJ2-1, with 7 bases matching TRBD2. Sequenced input: blood. Here the CDR3 DNA reads TGTGCCACCAGTGATTTCGGGGAGGGTGAGCAGTTCTTC. Its translation is CATSDFGEGEQFF.